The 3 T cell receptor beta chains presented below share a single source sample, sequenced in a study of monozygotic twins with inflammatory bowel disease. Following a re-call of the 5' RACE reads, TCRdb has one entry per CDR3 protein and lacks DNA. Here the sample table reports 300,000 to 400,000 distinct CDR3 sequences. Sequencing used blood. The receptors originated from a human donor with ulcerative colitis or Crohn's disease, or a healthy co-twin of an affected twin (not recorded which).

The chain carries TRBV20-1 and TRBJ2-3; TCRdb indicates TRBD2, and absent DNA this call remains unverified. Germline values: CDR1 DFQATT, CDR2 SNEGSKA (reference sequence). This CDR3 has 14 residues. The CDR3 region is CSRLFRGRTDTQYF.

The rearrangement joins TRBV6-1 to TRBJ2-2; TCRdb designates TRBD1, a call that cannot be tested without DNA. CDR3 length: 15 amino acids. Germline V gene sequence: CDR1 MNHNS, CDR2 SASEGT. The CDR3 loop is CASSQTGANTGELFF.

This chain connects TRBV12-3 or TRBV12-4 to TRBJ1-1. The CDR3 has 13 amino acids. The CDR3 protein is CASSLALREKAFF.